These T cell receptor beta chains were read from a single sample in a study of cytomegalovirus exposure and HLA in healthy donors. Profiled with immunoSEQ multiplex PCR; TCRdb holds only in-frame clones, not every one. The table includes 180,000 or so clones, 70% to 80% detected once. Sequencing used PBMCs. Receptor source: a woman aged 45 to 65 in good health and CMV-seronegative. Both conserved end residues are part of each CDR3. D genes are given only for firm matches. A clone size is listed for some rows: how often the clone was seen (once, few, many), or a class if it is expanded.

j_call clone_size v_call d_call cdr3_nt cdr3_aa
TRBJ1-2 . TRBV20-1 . TGCAGTGCTAGGGGCCCCCAGGGTCACACCTTC CSARGPQGHTF
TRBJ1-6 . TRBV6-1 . TGTGCCAGCAGTGAAGGACAATATAATTCACCCCTCCACTTT CASSEGQYNSPLHF
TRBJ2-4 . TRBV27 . TGTGCCAGCAGTTTGGGGGCGTTAGCCAAAAACATTCAGTACTTC CASSLGALAKNIQYF
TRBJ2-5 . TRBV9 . TGTGCCAGCAGCGTAGGCGGTCCACCGGAGACCCAGTACTTC CASSVGGPPETQYF
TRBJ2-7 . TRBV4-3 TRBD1 TGCGCCAGCAGCAACGACAGGGTTTACGGCGAGCAGTACTTC CASSNDRVYGEQYF
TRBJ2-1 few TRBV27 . TGTGCCAGCAGTTTTCGGGCGGGGAACTACAATGAGCAGTTCTTC CASSFRAGNYNEQFF
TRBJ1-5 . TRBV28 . TGTGCCAGCAGCCTACCTCCCCAGCCCCAGCATTTT CASSLPPQPQHF
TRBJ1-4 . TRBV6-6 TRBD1 TGTGCCAGCAGGCGGACAGGGGGAGATGAAAAACTGTTTTTT CASRRTGGDEKLFF
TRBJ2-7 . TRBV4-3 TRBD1 TGCGCCAGCAGCCAAGGGGGACAGGGGGTTCCCTACGAGCAGTACTTC CASSQGGQGVPYEQYF
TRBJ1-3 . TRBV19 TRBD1 TGTGCCAGCCTCGTCCGGACAGGGGGCTCTGGAAACACCATATATTTT CASLVRTGGSGNTIYF
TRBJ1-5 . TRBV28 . TGTGCCAGCAAATTTGCGGGGGTTGGCAATCAGCCCCAGCATTTT CASKFAGVGNQPQHF
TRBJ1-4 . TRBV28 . TGTGCCAGCAGACCGGTCGTTGCTAATGAAAAACTGTTTTTT CASRPVVANEKLFF
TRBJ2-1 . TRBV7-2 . TGTGCCAGCAGCCCCAGGGGGGTCGCTAAACTATACAATGAGCAGTTCTTC CASSPRGVAKLYNEQFF
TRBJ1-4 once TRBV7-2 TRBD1 TGTGCCAGCAGCTTGGACAGGGGACGCAATGAAAAACTGTTTTTT CASSLDRGRNEKLFF
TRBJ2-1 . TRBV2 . TGTGCCAGCAGTGGGACAGCCCCCTCCAATGAGCAGTTCTTC CASSGTAPSNEQFF
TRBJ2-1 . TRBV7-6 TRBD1 TGTGCCAGCAGCCTCACAGGACAGGGGATCGATGAGCAGTTCTTC CASSLTGQGIDEQFF
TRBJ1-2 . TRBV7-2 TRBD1 TGTGCCAGCAGCCCCCAGACAGGGAACGAAGGCTACACCTTC CASSPQTGNEGYTF
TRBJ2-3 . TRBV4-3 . TGCGCCAGCAGCCAAGATCTCAGCGGAGGAGGGACAGATACGCAGTATTTT CASSQDLSGGGTDTQYF
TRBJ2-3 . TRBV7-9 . TGTGCCAGCAGCTTAGGCAGGTCCACAGATACGCAGTATTTT CASSLGRSTDTQYF
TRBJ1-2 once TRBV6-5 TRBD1 TGTGCCAGCAAAGGACAGGGGACCTATGGCTACACCTTC CASKGQGTYGYTF
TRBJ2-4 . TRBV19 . TGTGCCAGTAGTATTCCGGAGGCGGCCAAAAACATTCAGTACTTC CASSIPEAAKNIQYF
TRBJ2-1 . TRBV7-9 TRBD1 TGTGCCAGCAGTACGGGACAGTTTAATGAGCAGTTCTTC CASSTGQFNEQFF
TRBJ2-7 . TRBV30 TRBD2 TGTGCCTGGAGTGGCCCGGGACTAGGTTACGAGCAGTACTTC CAWSGPGLGYEQYF
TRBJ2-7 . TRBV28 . TGTGCCAGCAGTTTCCAGCGGACCCGCTACGAGCAGTACTTC CASSFQRTRYEQYF
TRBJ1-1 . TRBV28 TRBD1 TGTGCCAGCATAATTCAGGGGGGACCGAACACTGAAGCTTTCTTT CASIIQGGPNTEAFF
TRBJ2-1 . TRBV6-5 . TGTGCCAGCACCTCGCGGGGAGAGCGAAAAAATGAGCAGTTCTTC CASTSRGERKNEQFF
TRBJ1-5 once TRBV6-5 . TGTGCCAGCAGCCCGGTGGGGGGTGGCAATCAGCCCCAGCATTTT CASSPVGGGNQPQHF
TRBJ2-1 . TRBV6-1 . TGTGCCAGCAGTGAGGAGGGGTATGAGCAGTTCTTC CASSEEGYEQFF
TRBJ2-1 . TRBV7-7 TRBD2 TGTGCCAGCAGCCCCCAGGACGGGGGGGCCCATGAGCAGTTCTTC CASSPQDGGAHEQFF
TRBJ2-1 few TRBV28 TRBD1 TGTGCCAGCAGTCCCTACAGGGGGTACAATGAGCAGTTCTTC CASSPYRGYNEQFF